This is a list of T cell receptor beta chains from one sample in a study of CD8 T cells in ankylosing spondylitis. TCRdb recomputed calls from the 5' RACE reads with MiXCR, one row per CDR3 protein. This table holds approximately 190,000 distinct CDR3 sequences, 13% found once. Source material: blood, either unsorted or a sorted T cell fraction (not recorded which). These receptors were collected from a female donor with ankylosing spondylitis or in good health (not recorded which). CDR3s include the opening cysteine and the closing phenylalanine or tryptophan. The size entry is marked missing in some rows and otherwise reads once, few, many or a size class.

>few|TRBV5-1|TRBJ1-2
CASSLPGDYGYTF
>many|TRBV6-6|TRBJ2-1
CASSASYEQFF
>-|TRBV18|TRBJ2-2
CASSGLVTGELFF
>many|TRBV6-4|TRBJ2-1
CASSEGTSGSDEQFF
>few|TRBV2|TRBJ2-1
CASTRTPSSYNEQFF
>-|TRBV5-1|TRBJ2-5
CASRTEWREETQYF
>many|TRBV9|TRBJ2-7
CASSVEGASYEQYF
>-|TRBV11-1|-
CASRDLGQETQFF
>few|TRBV28|TRBJ2-5
CASSLARGGETQYF
>few|TRBV2|TRBJ2-7
CASSEPRTGGYEQYF
>many|TRBV29-1|TRBJ2-1
CSVGTRSYNEQFF
>many|TRBV10-2|TRBJ2-3
CASSDPHTDTQYF
>few|TRBV7-9|TRBJ2-1
CASSRIIAGPGNEQFF
>few|TRBV6-4|TRBJ2-1
CASSRAVGFYNEQFF
>few|TRBV27|TRBJ2-3
CASSFRGGREWGEDTQYF
>many|TRBV11-2|TRBJ1-2
CASSLDQESYGYTF
>many|TRBV5-1|TRBJ2-7
CASSLTDGPYEQYF
>-|TRBV30|TRBJ1-2
CAWSGGGGYTF
>few|TRBV4-1|TRBJ2-7
CASSPLGIGEQYF
>once|TRBV20-1|TRBJ1-1
CSARDLYGNTEAFF
>many|TRBV10-3|TRBJ2-3
CAISLSGAPPDTQYF
>many|TRBV10-3|TRBJ2-7
CAISETSAAYEQYF
>few|TRBV6-2/TRBV6-3|TRBJ1-5
CASSTEQGSNQPQHF
>-|TRBV5-1|TRBJ1-5
CASSLDGSVEPQHF
>many|TRBV7-2|TRBJ2-2
CASSSQLYGELFF
>-|TRBV4-3|TRBJ1-1
CASSQVIQARAFF
>many|TRBV6-1|TRBJ2-7
CASSHPYEQYF
>few|TRBV5-1|TRBJ2-3
CASSLLGTSGVTDTQYF
>many|TRBV24-1|TRBJ2-1
CATSSYLWDEQFF
>few|TRBV6-1|TRBJ2-3
CASRATSGSDTQYF
>few|TRBV14|TRBJ2-7
CASSLHSGKLSYEQYF
>many|TRBV9|TRBJ2-2
CASSPLVTGELFF
>few|TRBV6-5|TRBJ2-2
CASSYAQGANTGELFF
>many|TRBV13|TRBJ2-7
CASSLGRGLSYEQYF
>-|TRBV20-1|TRBJ1-1
CSARPLQGAVAEAFF
>-|TRBV6-5|TRBJ1-1
CASSNRAIGTEAFF